This TCR beta chain was recorded in a study of T-cell memory formation after mild COVID-19. Background on the study: Largely, TCR clusters stayed within a single donor. The study's findings and limits: CM and EM subsets held most contracting CD4+ clones; EMRA held CD8+ ones. The appearance of some responding clones in pre-infection memory suggested that cross-reactive memory joined.

Employing constant-segment primers, 5'RACE generated TCR alpha and TCR beta cDNA libraries bearing sample barcodes and UMIs. TCRdb reprocessed the 5' RACE reads with MiXCR, giving one entry per CDR3 protein. Of about 200,000 distinct CDR3 sequences detected, over 9% appear once; the ten largest clones hold 3.5%. Of note for this clonotype: The antigen is undetermined.

This CDR3 contains 14 residues. V lost 5 bases to trimming and J lost 0 bases, with 8 bases between them. Germline V gives CDR1 SGHTA, CDR2 FQGNSA. The sequenced sample consisted of PBMCs or a T cell subset sorted from them (not recorded which). The TCR sequence derives from a man younger than 35 who had mild COVID-19 (a few samples of this study predate the infection). Cell type and time point are not known. The gene calls are TRBV7-2 and TRBJ1-5; D not certain. In nucleotides, the CDR3 is TGTGCCAGCAGCCCTATGAATAGCAATCAGCCCCAGCATTTT. Amino acid sequence: CASSPMNSNQPQHF.